A single sample is the source of the 20 T cell receptor beta chains below, sequenced in a study of blood T cell repertoires in COVID-19. Assay used: immunoSEQ multiplex PCR; TCRdb lists only in-frame clones, some missing. The repertoire holds over 250,000 clones, about nine tenths seen once, with 1% to 1.3% in the top ten. Sequencing used PBMCs or T cells enriched from blood (not recorded which). The receptors were gathered from a woman between 25 and 40 years old who had recovered from COVID-19.

The chain has TRBV7-2 and TRBJ2-7; 7 nucleotides align to TRBD1. Germline CDR1 and CDR2: SGHTA and FQGNSA. J lost 0 bases, V lost 6 bases, and 8 bases had no gene match. This CDR3 spans 15 amino acids. CDR3 nucleotides: TGTGCCAGCAGATCAATGGACAGGAGCTCCTACGAGCAGTACTTC. Encoded protein: CASRSMDRSSYEQYF.

V is TRBV28 and J is TRBJ2-5, with D maybe TRBD2 (5 bases). This CDR3 has 14 amino acids. Per germline, CDR1 MDHEN and CDR2 SYDVKM. With 8 bases removed from V and 0 bases from J, the gap between germline ends came to 13 bases. CDR3 coding DNA: TGTGCCAGCGGAGGTCTGTCGTACCAAGAGACCCAGTACTTC. As protein: CASGGLSYQETQYF.

The rearrangement links TRBV30 to TRBJ2-7; TRBD2 might be the D (7 bases). CDR1 is GTSNPN and CDR2 is SVGIG in the germline V gene (reference sequence). V lost 4 bases and J 7 bases, leaving 20 bases between the germline ends. The CDR3 covers 14 residues. CDR3 in amino acids: CAWNEFAGAGEQYF. In nucleotides, the CDR3 is TGTGCCTGGAACGAATTCGCGGGGGCGGGGGAGCAGTACTTC.

This chain uses TRBV24-1 with TRBJ1-2, with D tentatively TRBD1 (5 bases). Germline CDR1 and CDR2: KGHDR and SFDVKD. This CDR3 has 14 amino acids. Trimming took 4 bases from V and 8 from J, leaving 16 bases between them. CDR3 sequence reads: CATSETGQGSGYTF. CDR3 nucleotide sequence: TGTGCCACCAGTGAAACGGGCCAGGGAAGCGGCTACACCTTC.

This clone showed up just once. This rearrangement joins TRBV28 to TRBJ1-5; D remains unclear. The germline V gene encodes CDR1 MDHEN and CDR2 SYDVKM. The CDR3 is 15 residues long. V was cut by 3 bases and J by 3 bases, with 12 bases left in between. The CDR3 sequence: CASSFEGLLNQPQHF. The CDR3 nucleotides are TGTGCCAGCAGTTTTGAGGGATTGCTCAATCAGCCCCAGCATTTT.

In this sample, this clone turned up a few times. The CDR3, as DNA: TGTGCCAGCAGCTGGACAGTGGAGCCCGGGGAGCTGTTTTTT. It translates to CASSWTVEPGELFF. The chain combines TRBV7-8 with TRBJ2-2; the D gene is possibly TRBD1 (6 bases). Deletions cut 4 bases from V and 6 bases from J, with 12 bases between. Germline CDR1 and CDR2: SGHVS and FQNEAQ. This CDR3 region has 14 residues.

This clone was seen only a few times. The genes are TRBV19 and TRBJ1-2; D might be TRBD1 (5 bases). The V and J ends lost 3 bases and 4 bases respectively, with 12 bases between them. The CDR3 extends over 14 amino acids. Germline CDR1 and CDR2: LNHDA and SQIVND (reference sequence). The CDR3, as DNA: TGTGCCAGTAGTATCGGACAAATTCGCTATGGCTACACCTTC. Its protein is CASSIGQIRYGYTF.

The chain combines TRBV6-5 with TRBJ2-7; 7 nucleotides line up with TRBD2. This CDR3 spans 14 amino acids. V was pared by 6 bases and J by 3 bases, with 8 bases of the junction left unmatched. Per the germline V gene, CDR1 is MNHEY and CDR2 is SVGAGI. The DNA of the CDR3 is TGTGCCAGCAGATCCAGCGGGAACCTCTACGAGCAGTACTTC. Translated, it gives CASRSSGNLYEQYF.

The V and J genes are TRBV30 and TRBJ2-1; TRBD2 matches at 10 bases. The CDR3 extends over 15 amino acids. Trimming removed 8 bases from V and 0 bases from J; junction bases left unmatched: 7. Germline V lookup: CDR1 GTSNPN, CDR2 SVGIG (reference sequence). The CDR3 protein is CAGRTSGFSYNEQFF. The CDR3 DNA follows: TGTGCCGGAAGGACTAGCGGATTCTCCTACAATGAGCAGTTCTTC. Looking up the rest from reference TRBV30 and TRBJ2-1 gives the full variable domain: SQTIHQWPATLVQPVGSPLSLECTVEGTSNPNLYWYRQAAGRGLQLLFYSVGIGQISSEVPQNLSASRPQDRQFILSSKKLLLSDSGFYLCAGRTSGFSYNEQFFGPGTRLTVL.

V usage is TRBV6-2 or TRBV6-3 and J usage is TRBJ2-3, with TRBD2 identical over 7 bases. Germline V gene sequence: CDR1 MNHEY, CDR2 SVGEGT. Trimming at V came to 6 bases and at J to 5 bases, leaving 11 bases not matched to a gene. This CDR3 has 15 amino acids. CDR3 sequence: CASSSNEGLLDTQYF. CDR3 coding DNA: TGTGCCAGCAGCTCCAACGAGGGACTACTAGATACGCAGTATTTT.

Turning to this clone: Germline and junction disagree at one end, which may indicate a read error. This chain joins TRBV7-9 and TRBJ2-2, with a tentative D call TRBD1 (5 bases). The CDR3 extends over 14 amino acids. The germline V gene has CDR1 SEHNR and CDR2 FQNEAQ (reference sequence). The CDR3 DNA reads as TGTGCCAGCAGCCCTTCCCCGCGTGGTATTGTAAAGGGGTTT. Its translation: CASSPSPRGIVKGF.

This chain connects TRBV27 to TRBJ2-1, with D uncertain. V lost 3 bases and J lost 8, with 11 bases in between. From germline, CDR1 is MNHEY and CDR2 SMNVEV (reference sequence). The CDR3 is 13 residues long. CDR3 sequence reads: CASSLLGTYEQFF. The CDR3 bases are TGTGCCAGCAGTTTGCTGGGCACCTATGAGCAGTTCTTC.

This clone showed up just a few times. The rearrangement uses TRBV7-2 and TRBJ1-4; no reliable D call. The CDR3 runs to 15 residues. Germline CDR1 SGHTA, CDR2 FQGNSA. Trimming shortened V by 1 base and J by 7 bases, and 13 bases separated the two germline ends. The CDR3 DNA follows: TGTGCCAGCAGCTTAGGATTTACGGGTGGTGAAAAACTGTTTTTT. This gives the protein CASSLGFTGGEKLFF.

This clone has a single count. The chain is built from TRBV27 and TRBJ2-1; a weak D match, TRBD1 (5 bases). CDR3 length equals 12 residues. CDR1 MNHEY and CDR2 SMNVEV come from the germline V gene (reference sequence). V lost 7 bases and J 7 bases, leaving 11 bases between the germline ends. CDR3 in amino acids: CASMFAGNEQFF. DNA of the CDR3: TGTGCCAGCATGTTTGCAGGGAATGAGCAGTTCTTC.

This clone was counted once. The chain is built from TRBV5-1 and TRBJ1-3; no definite D call. CDR1 is SGHRS, CDR2 YFSETQ, per germline. The CDR3 covers 15 residues. V gave up 0 bases and J gave up 5 bases, with 12 bases separating them. CDR3 sequence reads: CASSLVISTRNTIYF. The CDR3 DNA is TGCGCCAGCAGCTTGGTTATAAGCACGAGAAACACCATATATTTT.

The rearrangement uses TRBV5-4 and TRBJ2-5; 12 bases match TRBD2. CDR1 is SGHNT and CDR2 is YYREEE in the germline V gene (reference sequence). J gave up 3 bases and V 1 base, and 4 bases lay outside the gene matches. The CDR3 loop spans 16 amino acids. As DNA, the CDR3 is TGTGCCAGCAGCTTGATGCTAGCGGGAGGGGAAGAGACCCAGTACTTC. Residues: CASSLMLAGGEETQYF.

The V gene is TRBV28, the J gene TRBJ2-7, with 11 bases matching TRBD1. This CDR3 region has 14 residues. The trim removed 3 bases at V and 3 bases at J, leaving 1 base unmatched. Germline lookup yields CDR1 MDHEN and CDR2 SYDVKM. In DNA, the CDR3 is TGTGCCAGCAGTTTTGGGACAGGGGGCTACGAGCAGTACTTC. The encoded protein is CASSFGTGGYEQYF.

The chain carries TRBV19 and TRBJ1-2, with no clear D. V lost 5 bases to trimming and J lost 8 bases, with 15 bases between them. The CDR3 covers 13 residues. The germline V gene has CDR1 LNHDA and CDR2 SQIVND (reference sequence). The CDR3 bases are TGTGCCAGTAGTTCTTTGGCTACTAGGGGCTACACCTTC. Protein: CASSSLATRGYTF.

V is TRBV13 and J is TRBJ2-5; D uncertain. This CDR3 comprises 12 residues. V gave up 3 bases and J gave up 4 bases, with 6 bases separating them. CDR1 is PRHDT, CDR2 FYEKMQ, per germline (reference sequence). The CDR3 spells CASSFPGETQYF. The CDR3 DNA follows: TGTGCCAGCAGCTTCCCGGGAGAGACCCAGTACTTC.

To note about this clone: Other DNA variants within this sample encode the same CDR3. The chain carries TRBV28 and TRBJ2-7; TRBD2 matches at 13 bases. The CDR3 length is 15 residues. Germline V gene lookup returns CDR1 MDHEN and CDR2 SYDVKM. With V trimmed by 6 bases and J by 2 bases, 4 bases remained unmatched. CDR3 sequence reads: CASSSGLAGAYEQYF. For the CDR3, the DNA is TGTGCCAGCAGCTCCGGACTAGCGGGAGCCTACGAGCAGTACTTC.